A selection of T cell receptor beta chains follows, all from one sample in a study of glioma-infiltrating T cells. TCRdb reprocessed the multiplex PCR reads with MiXCR, giving one entry per CDR3 protein. The sample has some 130,000 distinct CDR3 sequences; 20% to 25% are singletons. Input material: glioma tissue, nonneoplastic brain tissue, or PBMCs (not recorded which). These receptors originate from a human donor with low-grade glioma or glioblastoma, undergoing nonglioma brain surgery, or in good health (not recorded which). Each CDR3 is given with its conserved first and last residue. The order of the fields is D gene, J gene, V gene, clone size, CDR3 DNA, CDR3 protein. A D gene is named only where the DNA matches it firmly. For some rows the clone size is stated as once, few or many, or as a class when expanded; others skip it.

- | TRBJ1-2 | TRBV18 | - | TGTGCCAGCACCTCGACAGCCAGCTATGGCTACACCTTC | CASTSTASYGYTF
- | TRBJ1-6 | TRBV12-3/TRBV12-4 | few | TGTGCCAGCAGGGCGTCAGGAAATTCACCCCTCCACTTT | CASRASGNSPLHF
TRBD1 | TRBJ2-1 | TRBV24-1 | - | TGTGCCACCAGTGATTTGATTCCGGGACAGATCTACAATGAGCAGTTCTTC | CATSDLIPGQIYNEQFF
- | TRBJ2-3 | TRBV25-1 | few | TGTGCCAGCCCTGTCAGGGTTGATACGCAGTATTTT | CASPVRVDTQYF
TRBD1 | TRBJ2-1 | TRBV7-9 | few | TGTGCCAGCAGCTCCCGGGACAGGGTTGGCAATGAGCAGTTCTTC | CASSSRDRVGNEQFF
- | TRBJ2-5 | TRBV3-1 | - | TGTGCCAGCAGCCAAAAGGAGACCCAGTACTTC | CASSQKETQYF
- | TRBJ1-1 | TRBV6-1 | many | TGTGCCAGCAGTCGACAGTTGGGGACTGAAGCTTTCTTT | CASSRQLGTEAFF
TRBD1 | TRBJ2-3 | TRBV29-1 | few | TGCAGCGTTCACCAAAAGGGGGCTGGCACAGATACGCAGTATTTT | CSVHQKGAGTDTQYF
TRBD1 | TRBJ2-1 | TRBV4-2 | few | TGTGCCAGCAGCCAAGAATTGACAGGGGGATTGAATGAGCAGTTCTTC | CASSQELTGGLNEQFF
TRBD1 | TRBJ2-1 | TRBV24-1 | few | TGTGCCACCAGTCGACAGGGGAGGCATGAGCAGTTCTTC | CATSRQGRHEQFF
- | TRBJ2-3 | TRBV24-1 | - | TGTGCCACCAGTGACCCCGGCCCCTCAGTAGCAGATACGCAGTATTTT | CATSDPGPSVADTQYF
- | TRBJ1-4 | TRBV3-1 | - | TGTGCCAGCAGCCTGACCTCGTTTAGGGAGAATGAAAAACTGTTTTTT | CASSLTSFRENEKLFF
TRBD1 | TRBJ1-5 | TRBV15 | many | TGTGCCACCAGCAGACTAGGACAGGGTGGGGATCAGCCCCAGCATTTT | CATSRLGQGGDQPQHF
- | TRBJ2-5 | TRBV6-1 | - | TGTGCCAGCAGTCGGCTGGACCGTCAGAAGGGGACCCAGTACTTC | CASSRLDRQKGTQYF
- | TRBJ1-1 | TRBV28 | few | TGTGCCAGCAGCCTCGTGTCAGGGCTTAGTTCTCCTAGAACTGAAGCTTTCTTT | CASSLVSGLSSPRTEAFF
TRBD1 | TRBJ1-1 | TRBV7-2 | - | TGTGCCAGCAGCTTTGTAGCTAGGGGGCTCACTGAAGCTTTCTTT | CASSFVARGLTEAFF
- | TRBJ2-3 | TRBV7-7 | few | TGTGCTAGCAGCTTATTCGGGCGCACAGATACGCAGTATTTT | CASSLFGRTDTQYF
TRBD1 | TRBJ2-3 | TRBV15 | - | TGTGCCACCAGCAGCCTGGGGCAGGGGGTAGATACGCAGTATTTT | CATSSLGQGVDTQYF
- | TRBJ2-5 | TRBV10-2 | - | TGCGCCAGCAGTGTTTTAGGGCAAGAGACCCAGTACTTC | CASSVLGQETQYF